This T cell receptor (beta chain) was identified during a study of cytomegalovirus exposure and HLA in healthy donors. Study details: Approximately 180 million T cells yielded some 120 million unique TCR beta sequences in earlier analysis.

The PCR ran on 60 Vbeta and 13 Jbeta primers. Here immunoSEQ multiplex PCR was the method, and the copy in TCRdb shows in-frame clones only, minus some. The table includes tens of thousands of clones, around 75% detected once. This CDR3 has 14 amino acids. From germline, CDR1 is SGHAT and CDR2 FQNNGV. Deletions cut 5 bases from V and 5 bases from J, with 15 bases between. This chain connects TRBV11-2 to TRBJ1-2; D gene unclear. Sequencing was carried out using PBMCs. The sequence was collected from a middle-aged man in good health and CMV-seropositive. The CDR3 sequence is CASSGGLRNYGYTF. In DNA, the CDR3 is TGTGCCAGCAGCGGCGGACTCCGAAATTATGGCTACACCTTC.